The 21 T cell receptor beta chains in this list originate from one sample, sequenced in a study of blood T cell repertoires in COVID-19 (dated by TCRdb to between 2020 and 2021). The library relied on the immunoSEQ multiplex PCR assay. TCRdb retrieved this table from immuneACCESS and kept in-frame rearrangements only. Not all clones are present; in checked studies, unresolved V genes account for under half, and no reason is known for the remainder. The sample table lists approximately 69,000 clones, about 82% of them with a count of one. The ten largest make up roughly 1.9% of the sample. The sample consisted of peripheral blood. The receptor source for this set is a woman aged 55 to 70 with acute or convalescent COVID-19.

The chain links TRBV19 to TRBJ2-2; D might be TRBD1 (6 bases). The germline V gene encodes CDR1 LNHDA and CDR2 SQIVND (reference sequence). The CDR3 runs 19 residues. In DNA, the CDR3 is TGTGCTACTACCTTCTTCGACAGGATCGCCGGGGTCGACACCGGGGAGCTGTTTTTT. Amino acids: CATTFFDRIAGVDTGELFF.

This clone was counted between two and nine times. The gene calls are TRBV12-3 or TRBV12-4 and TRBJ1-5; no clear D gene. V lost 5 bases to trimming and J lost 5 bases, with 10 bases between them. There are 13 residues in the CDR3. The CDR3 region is CASSLLPDQPQHF. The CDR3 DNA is TGTGCCAGCAGTCTTTTGCCGGATCAGCCCCAGCATTTT.

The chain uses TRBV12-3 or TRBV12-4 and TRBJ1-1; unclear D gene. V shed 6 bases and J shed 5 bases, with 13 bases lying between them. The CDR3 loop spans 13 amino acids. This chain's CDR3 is CASSSHARTEAFF. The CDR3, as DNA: TGTGCCAGCAGCTCCCACGCTAGGACTGAAGCTTTCTTT.

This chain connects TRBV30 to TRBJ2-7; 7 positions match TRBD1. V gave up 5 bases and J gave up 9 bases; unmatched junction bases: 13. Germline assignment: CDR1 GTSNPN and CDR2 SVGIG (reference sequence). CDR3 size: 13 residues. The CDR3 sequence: CAWARQGYSGQYF. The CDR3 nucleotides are TGTGCCTGGGCCAGACAGGGCTACTCCGGGCAGTACTTC.

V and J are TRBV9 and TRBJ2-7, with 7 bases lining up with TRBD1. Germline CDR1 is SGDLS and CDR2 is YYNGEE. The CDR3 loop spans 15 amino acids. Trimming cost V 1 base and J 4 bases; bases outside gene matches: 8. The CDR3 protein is CASSVSRTGDYEQYF. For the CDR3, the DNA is TGTGCCAGCAGCGTATCTCGAACAGGGGATTACGAGCAGTACTTC.

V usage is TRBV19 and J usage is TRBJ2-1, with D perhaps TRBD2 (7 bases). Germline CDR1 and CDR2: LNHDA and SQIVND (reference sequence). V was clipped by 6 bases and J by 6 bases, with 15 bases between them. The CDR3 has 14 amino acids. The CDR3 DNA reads TGTGCCAGTAGCTCGAGGGGGGAGGGCAATGAGCAGTTCTTC. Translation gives CASSSRGEGNEQFF.

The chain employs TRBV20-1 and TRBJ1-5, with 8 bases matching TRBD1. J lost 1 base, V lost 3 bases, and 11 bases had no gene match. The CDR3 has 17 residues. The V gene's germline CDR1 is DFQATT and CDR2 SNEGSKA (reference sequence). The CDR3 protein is CSASSPAGQGSNQPQHF. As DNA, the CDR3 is TGCAGTGCTAGTTCCCCTGCCGGACAGGGAAGCAATCAGCCCCAGCATTTT.

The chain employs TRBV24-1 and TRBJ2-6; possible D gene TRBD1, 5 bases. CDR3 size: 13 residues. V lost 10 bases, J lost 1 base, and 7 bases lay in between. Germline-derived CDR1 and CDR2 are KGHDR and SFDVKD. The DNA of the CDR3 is TGTGCCACTCAGGGATCTGGGGCCAACGTCCTGACTTTC. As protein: CATQGSGANVLTF.

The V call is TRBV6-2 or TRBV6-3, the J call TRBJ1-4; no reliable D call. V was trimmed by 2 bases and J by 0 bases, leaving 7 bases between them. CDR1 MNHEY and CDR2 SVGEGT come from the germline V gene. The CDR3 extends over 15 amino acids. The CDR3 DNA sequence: TGTGCCAGCAGTTACACCGGTGCAACTAATGAAAAACTGTTTTTT. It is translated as CASSYTGATNEKLFF.

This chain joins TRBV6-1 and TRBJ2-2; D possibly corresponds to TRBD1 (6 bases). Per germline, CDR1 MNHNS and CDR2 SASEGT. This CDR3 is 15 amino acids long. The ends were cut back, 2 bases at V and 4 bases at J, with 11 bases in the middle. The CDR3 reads CASSEQAGATGELFF. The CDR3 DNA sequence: TGTGCCAGCAGTGAACAGGCAGGGGCCACCGGGGAGCTGTTTTTT.

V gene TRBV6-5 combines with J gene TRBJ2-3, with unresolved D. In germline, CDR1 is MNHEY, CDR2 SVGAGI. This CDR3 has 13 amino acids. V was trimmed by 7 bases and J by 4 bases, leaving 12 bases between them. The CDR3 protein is CASKSILADTQYF. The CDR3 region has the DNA TGTGCCAGCAAGTCCATACTTGCAGATACGCAGTATTTT.

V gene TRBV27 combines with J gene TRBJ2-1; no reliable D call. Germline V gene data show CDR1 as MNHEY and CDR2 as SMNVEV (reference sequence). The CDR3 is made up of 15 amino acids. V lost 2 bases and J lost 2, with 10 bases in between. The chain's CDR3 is CASSLGQAAYNEQFF. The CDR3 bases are TGTGCCAGCAGTTTAGGGCAGGCCGCCTACAATGAGCAGTTCTTC.

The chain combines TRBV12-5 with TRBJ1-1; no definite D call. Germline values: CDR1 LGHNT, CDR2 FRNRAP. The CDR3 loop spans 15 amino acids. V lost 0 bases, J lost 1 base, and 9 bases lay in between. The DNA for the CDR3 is TGTGCTAGTGGTTTGGTACCCGCGGGGAACACTGAAGCTTTCTTT. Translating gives CASGLVPAGNTEAFF.

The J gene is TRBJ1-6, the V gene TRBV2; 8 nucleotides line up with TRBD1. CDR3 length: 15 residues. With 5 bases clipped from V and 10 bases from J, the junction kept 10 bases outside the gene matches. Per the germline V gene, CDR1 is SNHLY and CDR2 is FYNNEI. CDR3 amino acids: CASSTMTGDRSPLHF. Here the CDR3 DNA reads TGTGCCAGCAGTACTATGACAGGGGATCGGTCACCCCTCCACTTT.

The CDR3 region has the DNA TGCAGCGTTGTTTGGGGCGGGAGTGTAAATGAGCAGTTCTTC. Its translation: CSVVWGGSVNEQFF. The V call is TRBV29-1, the J call TRBJ2-1; TRBD2 agrees at 7 bases. The V gene's germline CDR1 is SQVTM and CDR2 ANQGSEA. J gave up 7 bases and V 4 bases, and 10 bases lay outside the gene matches. The CDR3 loop spans 14 amino acids.

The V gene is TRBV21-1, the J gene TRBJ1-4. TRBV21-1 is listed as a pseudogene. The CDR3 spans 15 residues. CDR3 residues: CASSKVRGTNEKLFF. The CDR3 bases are TGTGCCAGCAGCAAAGTACGGGGTACTAATGAAAAACTGTTTTTT.

CDR3 protein: CASSWIRDRGHEQYF. The DNA of the CDR3 is TGCGCCAGCAGCTGGATCCGGGACAGAGGCCACGAGCAGTACTTC. This chain connects TRBV5-1 to TRBJ2-7; 7 bases line up with TRBD1. The V and J ends lost 3 bases and 5 bases, in that order; junction bases with no gene match: 11. The length of the CDR3 is 15 residues. The germline gives CDR1 SGHRS, CDR2 YFSETQ.

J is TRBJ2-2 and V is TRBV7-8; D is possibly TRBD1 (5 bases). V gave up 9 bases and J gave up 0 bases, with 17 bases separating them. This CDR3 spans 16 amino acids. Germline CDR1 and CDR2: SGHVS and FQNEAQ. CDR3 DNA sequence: TGTGCCAGATTGGGGCAGACAACCTCGAACACCGGGGAGCTGTTTTTT. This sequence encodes CARLGQTTSNTGELFF.

This chain's CDR3 is CASSPNSPLLIDGVGYTF. The CDR3 DNA reads as TGTGCCAGCTCACCGAACTCACCGTTGTTAATCGACGGGGTTGGCTACACCTTC. The chain uses TRBV18 and TRBJ1-2; D unclear. The germline V and J ends were trimmed by 3 bases and 7 bases, with 27 bases remaining between them. The CDR3 totals 18 residues. CDR1 KGHSH and CDR2 LQKENI come from the germline V gene.

The CDR3 sequence is CASSPRPMRGETQYF. CDR3 in DNA: TGTGCCAGCAGCCCCCGTCCGATGAGGGGGGAGACCCAGTACTTC. This rearrangement joins TRBV14 to TRBJ2-5, with D perhaps TRBD1 (6 bases). Germline CDR1 SGHDN, CDR2 FVKESK. This CDR3 is 15 amino acids long. Trimming took 4 bases from V and 5 from J, leaving 17 bases between them.

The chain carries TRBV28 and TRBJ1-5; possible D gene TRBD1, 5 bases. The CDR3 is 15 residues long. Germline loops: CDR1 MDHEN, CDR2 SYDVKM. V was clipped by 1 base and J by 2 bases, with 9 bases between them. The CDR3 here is CASSLSRGGNQPQHF. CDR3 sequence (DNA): TGTGCCAGCAGTTTATCTCGGGGGGGCAATCAGCCCCAGCATTTT.